The following is a T cell receptor beta chain sequence with its context. The sample is drawn from a study of cytomegalovirus exposure and HLA in healthy donors. J lost 2 bases, V lost 1 base, and 6 bases had no gene match. Germline CDR1 and CDR2: SGHAT and FQNNGV. There are 16 residues in the CDR3. Primers for the PCR totalled 60 Vbeta and 13 Jbeta. The assay was immunoSEQ multiplex PCR, and TCRdb's table has in-frame clones only and misses some. The sample includes under 150,000 clones, 81% of them seen just once. Sequencing input: PBMCs. The clonotype originates from a woman in her forties in good health and CMV-seropositive. The J gene is TRBJ2-7, the V gene TRBV11-2, with TRBD1 matching over 9 bases. The CDR3 nucleotides read TGTGCCAGCAGCTTAGGATTGTGGACAGGGGCCTACGAGCAGTACTTC. Protein sequence: CASSLGLWTGAYEQYF.